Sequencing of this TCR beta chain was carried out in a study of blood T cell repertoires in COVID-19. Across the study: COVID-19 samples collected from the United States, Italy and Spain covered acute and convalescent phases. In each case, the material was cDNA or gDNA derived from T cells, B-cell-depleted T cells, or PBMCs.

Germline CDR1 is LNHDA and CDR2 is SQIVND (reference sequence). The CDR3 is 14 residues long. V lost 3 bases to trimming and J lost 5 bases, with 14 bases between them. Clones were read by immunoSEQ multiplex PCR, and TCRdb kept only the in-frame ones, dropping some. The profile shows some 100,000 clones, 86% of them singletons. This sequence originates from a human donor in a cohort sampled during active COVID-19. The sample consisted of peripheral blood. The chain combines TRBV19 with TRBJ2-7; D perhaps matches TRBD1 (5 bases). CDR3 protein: CASSIYGQGNEQYF. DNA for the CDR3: TGTGCCAGTAGTATTTATGGGCAGGGAAACGAGCAGTACTTC.